These T cell receptor beta chains were read from a single sample in a study of blood T cell repertoires in COVID-19. TCRdb keeps only in-frame clones here, not all; method: immunoSEQ multiplex PCR. The sample holds roughly 350,000 clones, around nine tenths seen once. Sequencing used peripheral blood. These receptors were taken from a woman aged 18-30 years who had recovered from COVID-19. Each CDR3 is given without its conserved first and last residue.

>TRBV27|14|TRBJ2-1
ASTPQAQRHYNEQF
>TRBV5-1|14|TRBJ2-1
ASSSLAPSSYNEQF
>TRBV11-2|12|TRBJ2-3
ASSLGYWTDTQY
>TRBV5-6|13|TRBJ1-2
ASSPDGQGRYGYT
>TRBV2|13|TRBJ2-2
ASSEGLAGGRELF
>TRBV6-2/TRBV6-3|16|TRBJ2-4
ASSYVPAGGIAKNIQY
>TRBV30|11|TRBJ2-5
AWRWGPSETQY
>TRBV27|15|TRBJ2-2
ASSHETGAANTGELF
>TRBV15|12|TRBJ1-5
ATSSMGGDQPQH
>TRBV5-8|12|TRBJ2-1
ASRTGGSYNEQF
>TRBV9|13|TRBJ2-1
ASSAGQTSYNEQF
>TRBV5-4|15|TRBJ1-2
ASSLMQGNPGGYGYT
>TRBV9|13|TRBJ1-2
ASSVVGQGDYGYT